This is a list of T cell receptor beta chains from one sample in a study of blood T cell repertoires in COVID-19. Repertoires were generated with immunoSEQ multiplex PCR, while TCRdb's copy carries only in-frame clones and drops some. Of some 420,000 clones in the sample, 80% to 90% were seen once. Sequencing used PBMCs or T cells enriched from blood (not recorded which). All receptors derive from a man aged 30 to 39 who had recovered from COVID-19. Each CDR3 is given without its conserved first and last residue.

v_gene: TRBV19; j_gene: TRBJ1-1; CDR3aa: ASSIDGRGENTEAF
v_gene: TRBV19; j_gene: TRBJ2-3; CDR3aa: ASSRKTSGSIYTQY
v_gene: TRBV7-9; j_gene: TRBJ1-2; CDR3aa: ASSLPGHQTPRWGYT
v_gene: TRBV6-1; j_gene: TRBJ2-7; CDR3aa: ASSEPSGSIYEQY
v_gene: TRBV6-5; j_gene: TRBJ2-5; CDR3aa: ASSYSRGQETQY
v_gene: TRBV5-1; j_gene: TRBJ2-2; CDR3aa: ASTSSEPNTGELF
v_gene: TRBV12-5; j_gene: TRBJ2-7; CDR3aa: ASGENRGYEQY
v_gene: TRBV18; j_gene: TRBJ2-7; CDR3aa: ASSPVPGQAYEQY
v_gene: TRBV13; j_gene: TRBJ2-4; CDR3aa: ASTTGLDMDIQY
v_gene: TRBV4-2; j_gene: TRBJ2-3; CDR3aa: ASSQDRVAGVDTQY
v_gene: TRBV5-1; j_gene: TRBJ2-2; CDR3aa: ASSSAGELF
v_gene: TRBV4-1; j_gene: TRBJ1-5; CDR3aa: ASSQVVGRVSNQPQH
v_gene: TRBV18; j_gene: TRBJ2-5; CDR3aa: ASSPGQLSQETQY
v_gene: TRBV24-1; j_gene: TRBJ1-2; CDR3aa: ATSDDRARGYT
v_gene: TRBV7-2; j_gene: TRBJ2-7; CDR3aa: ASSYSGSRVEQY
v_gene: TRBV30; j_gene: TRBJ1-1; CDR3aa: AWSVTPMNTEAF
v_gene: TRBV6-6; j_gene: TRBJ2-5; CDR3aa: ASSPKRDQETQY
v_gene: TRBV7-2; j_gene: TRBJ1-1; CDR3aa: ASSPRTGRFMGAEAF
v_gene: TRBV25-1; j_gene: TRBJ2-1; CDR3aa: ASSEGLAAFYNEQF
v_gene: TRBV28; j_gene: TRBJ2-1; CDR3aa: ASNAGGSYNEQF
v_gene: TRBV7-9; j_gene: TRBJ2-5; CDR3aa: ASSLTVTDYQETQY
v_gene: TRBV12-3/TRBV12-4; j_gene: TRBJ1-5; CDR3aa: ASRVGGNQPQH
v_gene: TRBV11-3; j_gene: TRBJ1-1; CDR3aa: ASSLDRVSEAF
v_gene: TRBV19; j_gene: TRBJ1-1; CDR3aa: ASTWGRGSTEAF
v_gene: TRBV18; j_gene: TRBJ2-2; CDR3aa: ASSPTLLAGRGELF
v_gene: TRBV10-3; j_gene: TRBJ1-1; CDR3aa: AIKPGQLMNTEAF
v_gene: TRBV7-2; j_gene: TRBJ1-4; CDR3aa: ASSLDRNRLH
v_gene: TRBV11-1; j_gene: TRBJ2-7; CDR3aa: ASSSVLTGVYEQY
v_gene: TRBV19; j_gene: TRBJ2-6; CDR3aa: ASTVTKDWYSGANVLT
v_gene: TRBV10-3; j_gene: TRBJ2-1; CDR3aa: AISGESNEQF
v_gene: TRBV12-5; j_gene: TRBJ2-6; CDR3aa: ASGLIRLAGTSGANVLT
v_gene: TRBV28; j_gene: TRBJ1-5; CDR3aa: ASSMGQGEYQPQH
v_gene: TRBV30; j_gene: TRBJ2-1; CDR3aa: AWAGLAGNNEQF
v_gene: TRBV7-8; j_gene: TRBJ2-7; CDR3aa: ASSPPPGQYVHEQY
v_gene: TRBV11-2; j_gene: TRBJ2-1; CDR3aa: ASSLDPSGTVSSYNEQF
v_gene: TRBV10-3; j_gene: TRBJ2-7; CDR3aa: AISESHRGLGGGIYEQY
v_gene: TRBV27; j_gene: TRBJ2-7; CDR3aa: ASKQTSGRVYEQY
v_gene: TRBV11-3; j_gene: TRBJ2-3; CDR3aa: ASSLQGMTDTQY
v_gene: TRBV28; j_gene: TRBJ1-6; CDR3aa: ASSLFMTGNSPLH
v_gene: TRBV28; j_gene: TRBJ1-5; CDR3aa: ASSSYDQPQH
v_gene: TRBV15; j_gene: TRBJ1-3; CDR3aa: ATSRDPGSSGNTIY